Following are 16 T cell receptor beta chains from one sample sequenced in a study of OX40 agonist ivuxolimab in advanced cancers. Sequenced by immunoSEQ multiplex PCR; TCRdb stores in-frame clones only, minus some. The sample has about 86,000 clones; nearly 90% are singletons. Sequencing used CD4+ or CD8+ T cells sorted from blood, obtained in a trial of the OX40 agonist ivuxolimab. The receptors stem from an adult with an advanced solid tumor such as melanoma, head and neck, liver or kidney cancer.

The table lists this clone with a few counts. This sequence joins TRBV30 and TRBJ2-5; D is perhaps TRBD1 (5 bases). The CDR3 consists of 11 residues. In germline, CDR1 is GTSNPN, CDR2 SVGIG (reference sequence). The V and J ends lost 3 bases and 9 bases respectively, with 11 bases between them. CDR3 in DNA: TGTGCCTGGAGGGACACGGATGCCCAGTACTTC. Protein sequence: CAWRDTDAQYF.

This rearrangement joins TRBV4-2 to TRBJ2-7; 7 positions match TRBD2. The CDR3 is 13 residues long. CDR1 and CDR2 (germline): LGHNA, YNFKEQ. V shed 4 bases and J 5 bases; nucleotides not matched to a gene: 5. The CDR3 spells CASSRAGGDEQYF. In DNA, the CDR3 is TGTGCCAGCAGCCGGGCTGGGGGGGACGAGCAGTACTTC.

J is TRBJ1-2 and V is TRBV10-3; D not certain. In germline, CDR1 is ENHRY, CDR2 SYGVKD. The V end was cut by 2 bases, the J end by 0 bases, with 1 base between. This CDR3 region has 12 residues. The CDR3 is CAISETNYGYTF. CDR3 nucleotides: TGTGCCATCAGTGAGACTAACTATGGCTACACCTTC.

The CDR3 DNA follows: TGTGCCAGCAGCGTGGGACTAGCGGCGACCTACAATGAGCAGTTCTTC. This gives the protein CASSVGLAATYNEQFF. V and J are TRBV9 and TRBJ2-1; the match to TRBD2 covers 11 bases. The CDR3 runs to 16 residues. V lost 2 bases, J lost 2 bases, and 3 bases stayed unmatched. Germline V CDR1 and CDR2: SGDLS, YYNGEE.

This clone appeared a single time. The chain has TRBV6-1 and TRBJ1-1; no firm D call. Germline V gene sequence: CDR1 MNHNS, CDR2 SASEGT. V lost 1 base, J lost 7 bases, and 4 bases lay in between. The CDR3 is 11 residues long. CDR3 region: CASSEEGEAFF. The CDR3 bases are TGTGCCAGCAGTGAAGAGGGTGAAGCTTTCTTT.

The genes are TRBV27 and TRBJ2-7, with D unresolved. Trimming took 0 bases from V and 1 from J, leaving 16 bases between them. The CDR3 is made up of 17 amino acids. Germline V gene lookup returns CDR1 MNHEY and CDR2 SMNVEV (reference sequence). CDR3 DNA: TGTGCCAGCAGTTTATCCTTAGTCCTTCCTGGGTCCTACGAGCAGTACTTC. The encoded protein is CASSLSLVLPGSYEQYF.

The chain links TRBV7-3 to TRBJ2-1; no clear D gene. Deletions cut 2 bases from V and 5 bases from J, with 7 bases between. CDR1 and CDR2 from the germline V gene are SGHTA and FQGTGA. The CDR3 runs to 13 residues. The DNA of the CDR3 is TGTGCCAGCAGCTTAGGCTTAGACAATGAGCAGTTCTTC. Encoded protein: CASSLGLDNEQFF.

The chain employs TRBV5-1 and TRBJ1-2; maybe TRBD1 (5 bases). V was cut by 4 bases and J by 0 bases, with 16 bases left in between. The CDR3 covers 16 residues. The germline CDR1 and CDR2 sequences are SGHRS and YFSETQ. The CDR3 nucleotides are TGCGCCAGCAGCCGCCTGGCAGGGCGAGCTAACTATGGCTACACCTTC. This gives the protein CASSRLAGRANYGYTF.

The chain couples TRBV27 to TRBJ2-5, with TRBD1 as a possible D gene (5 bases). Trimming removed 5 bases from V and 5 bases from J, with 12 bases in between. CDR1 is MNHEY, CDR2 SMNVEV, per germline (reference sequence). The CDR3 has 13 amino acids. The chain's CDR3 is CASSVRVGETQYF. CDR3 DNA: TGTGCCAGCAGTGTCAGGGTGGGGGAGACCCAGTACTTC.

The J gene is TRBJ1-2, the V gene TRBV10-3, with D unresolved. The length of the CDR3 is 14 residues. Trimming cost V 0 bases and J 4 bases, with 9 bases left between them. In germline, CDR1 is ENHRY, CDR2 SYGVKD. CDR3 in DNA: TGTGCCATCAGTGAGTCGTCTGTGGGCTATGGCTACACCTTC. Its protein product is CAISESSVGYGYTF.

This sequence joins TRBV5-1 and TRBJ1-6; D unresolved. This CDR3 has 14 amino acids. The V gene lost 2 bases and the J gene lost 5 bases, with 8 bases spanning the gap. From germline, CDR1 is SGHRS and CDR2 YFSETQ. The CDR3 coding sequence is TGCGCCAGCAGCTTAGGCCAGAATAATTCACCCCTCCACTTT. This translates into CASSLGQNNSPLHF.

The rearrangement links TRBV19 to TRBJ2-1; the D gene could be TRBD1 or TRBD2 (5 bases each). V lost 0 bases and J lost 0, with 12 bases in between. The CDR3 loop spans 17 amino acids. Germline loops: CDR1 LNHDA, CDR2 SQIVND (reference sequence). Here the CDR3 reads CASSIEWDLSSYNEQFF. DNA of the CDR3: TGTGCCAGTAGTATAGAGTGGGACCTAAGCTCCTACAATGAGCAGTTCTTC. Combining the CDR3 with reference TRBV19 and TRBJ2-1 gives the whole variable domain DGGITQSPKYLFRKEGQNVTLSCEQNLNHDAMYWYRQDPGQGLRLIYYSQIVNDFQKGDIAEGYSVSREKKESFPLTVTSAQKNPTAFYLCASSIEWDLSSYNEQFFGPGTRLTVL.

V is TRBV6-6 and J is TRBJ2-5; 8 nucleotides agree with TRBD1. After removal of 8 bases from V and 4 bases from J, the junction contained 12 bases not matched to a gene. This CDR3 contains 15 residues. Germline CDR1 is MNHNY and CDR2 is SVGAGI (reference sequence). The CDR3 loop is CASFNGQGAGETQYF. DNA of the CDR3: TGTGCCAGCTTCAACGGGCAGGGGGCAGGAGAGACCCAGTACTTC.

This chain connects TRBV6-5 to TRBJ2-7; maybe TRBD1 (5 bases). Trimming shortened V by 2 bases and J by 2 bases, and 10 bases separated the two germline ends. Germline CDR1 MNHEY, CDR2 SVGAGI. The CDR3 has 14 amino acids. In DNA form, the CDR3 reads TGTGCCAGCAGTTACAGAGCAGGGCCCTACGAGCAGTACTTC. This encodes CASSYRAGPYEQYF.

The rearrangement joins TRBV6-6 to TRBJ2-1, with a tentative D call TRBD1 (5 bases). V lost 6 bases to trimming and J lost 4 bases, with 7 bases between them. Germline V CDR1 and CDR2: MNHNY, SVGAGI (reference sequence). There are 12 residues in the CDR3. The chain's CDR3 is CASSRQYNEQFF. The CDR3 nucleotides read TGTGCCAGCAGCAGACAGTACAATGAGCAGTTCTTC.

V gene TRBV5-6 combines with J gene TRBJ1-1; D gene ambiguous. Germline lookup yields CDR1 SGHDT and CDR2 YYEEEE. Trimming left V 4 bases short and J 13 bases short, with 17 bases between. The CDR3 contains 12 residues. CDR3 DNA sequence: TGTGCCAGCAGCCGGGGTGCGGGCCTTGATTTCTTT. Translating gives CASSRGAGLDFF.